Below, one T cell receptor (beta chain) is given with its context. The antigen is undetermined. Profiling relied on immunoSEQ multiplex PCR, and the TCRdb table lists in-frame clones only, not all of them. The sample carries fewer than 95,000 clones, 90% to 95% recorded once. Looked up from germline, CDR1 is MNHEY and CDR2 is SMNVEV (reference sequence). Trimming stripped 11 bases from V and 1 base from J, with 10 bases between. The CDR3 is 12 residues long. The data originate from a study of graft-versus-host responses after intestinal transplantation. The chain carries TRBV27 and TRBJ2-3; D may be TRBD1 (5 bases). This TCR came from a human donor who received an intestinal transplant. Specimen: unstimulated CD8+ T cells sorted from spleen or lymph node cells, collected before intestinal transplant. The CDR3 reads CAAQGRTDTQYF. In DNA form, the CDR3 reads TGTGCCGCCCAGGGTCGCACAGATACGCAGTATTTT.